Listed below are T cell receptor beta chains from one sample, sequenced in a study of neoadjuvant anti-PD-1 for oral cavity cancer. Profiling relied on immunoSEQ multiplex PCR, and the TCRdb table lists in-frame clones only, not all of them. Of fewer than 8,500 clones listed, over 65% are singletons. This material consisted of PBMCs, taken before nivolumab (anti-PD-1) treatment. These TCRs come from a person between 40 and 85 years old with oral cavity squamous cell carcinoma. Each CDR3 is given with its conserved first and last residue. The D gene is left open where the match is weak. The size of a clone is reported for some rows only, either as once, few or many, or as a class for expanded clones.

size	D	length	V	J	DNA	CDR3
few	.	18	TRBV9	TRBJ2-1	TGTGCCAGCAGCGTAGCGAGCCCAGGGGTACCCTCCTACAATGAGCAGTTCTTC	CASSVASPGVPSYNEQFF
.	.	14	TRBV6-5	TRBJ1-5	TGTGCCAGCAGTTACCGGGGGGGGAATCAGCCCCAGCATTTT	CASSYRGGNQPQHF
.	TRBD1	14	TRBV2	TRBJ1-2	TGTGCGAGCAACCGACAGGGGTATGACTATGGCTACACCTTC	CASNRQGYDYGYTF
.	.	14	TRBV6-6	TRBJ2-2	TGTGCCAGCAGCAATACAAGAAACACCGGGGAGCTGTTTTTT	CASSNTRNTGELFF
.	.	16	TRBV9	TRBJ2-2	TGTGCCAGCAGCGTAGGGGCTAGCCAGAACACCGGGGAGCTGTTTTTT	CASSVGASQNTGELFF
.	TRBD1	15	TRBV6-1	TRBJ1-1	TGTGCCAGCAGTCTCGACAGGGGGCGGACCTCGGCAGCTTTCTTT	CASSLDRGRTSAAFF
.	.	14	TRBV4-1	TRBJ2-5	TGCGCCAGCAGCCAATCGAGGCAGCAAGAGACCCAGTACTTC	CASSQSRQQETQYF
.	.	13	TRBV28	TRBJ1-5	TGTGCCAGCAGTTTCCCTAGCAATCAGCCCCAGCATTTT	CASSFPSNQPQHF
.	TRBD1	14	TRBV7-2	TRBJ1-1	TGTGCCAGCAGCCCACGGGACAGGGAGGTTGAAGCTTTCTTT	CASSPRDREVEAFF
once	TRBD2	15	TRBV4-3	TRBJ2-5	TGCGCCAGCAGCCAAGACGGGGCGGGGGGTGAGACCCAGTACTTC	CASSQDGAGGETQYF
.	.	15	TRBV4-1	TRBJ1-3	TGCGCCAGCAGCCACAAAGGGGGTTTTGAAAACACCATATATTTT	CASSHKGGFENTIYF
.	TRBD1	13	TRBV19	TRBJ1-2	TGTGCCAGTCGAAAGGGACAGTATTTGGGCTACACCTTC	CASRKGQYLGYTF
few	.	16	TRBV2	TRBJ1-3	TGTGCCAGCAGTCCGACAGGAACATCCTCTGGAAACACCATATATTTT	CASSPTGTSSGNTIYF
.	.	13	TRBV27	TRBJ2-7	TGTGCCAGCAGTTTTGGCAGGGGCTACGAGCAGTACTTC	CASSFGRGYEQYF
.	TRBD2	15	TRBV5-1	TRBJ2-1	TGCGCCAGCAGCTGGAGCGGGGTCTCCTACAATGAGCAGTTCTTC	CASSWSGVSYNEQFF
.	.	15	TRBV28	TRBJ1-5	TGTGCCAGCAGTTTGGGCAGCGAAAGGAGTCAGCCCCAGCATTTT	CASSLGSERSQPQHF
few	.	15	TRBV19	TRBJ1-2	TGTGCCAGTTCTATCGCAAAGCAGGGAAACTATGGCTACACCTTC	CASSIAKQGNYGYTF